Below are 27 T cell receptor beta chains sequenced from a single sample in a study of PD-1 blockade in classical Hodgkin lymphoma. No patient escaped relapse after autologous stem cell transplantation, and brentuximab vedotin exposure varied. Method: immunoSEQ multiplex PCR; TCRdb's copy keeps in-frame clones and lacks some. The sample records about 53,000 clones, 81% being singletons. This material consisted of peripheral blood mononuclear cells (PBMCs), taken at baseline. The receptors come from a human donor with classical Hodgkin lymphoma.

This chain uses TRBV28 with TRBJ1-5; TRBD1 matches 8 bases. The length of the CDR3 is 14 residues. The V gene end was trimmed by 6 bases and the J gene end by 2 bases; junction bases not matched to a gene: 3. Germline V gene data show CDR1 as MDHEN and CDR2 as SYDVKM. The CDR3 sequence is CASRTGQGNQPQHF. For the CDR3, the DNA is TGTGCCAGCAGGACGGGACAGGGCAATCAGCCCCAGCATTTT.

The chain combines TRBV19 with TRBJ2-3; TRBD2 matches 7 bases. Trimming cost V 4 bases and J 2 bases; bases outside gene matches: 3. CDR1 and CDR2 (germline): LNHDA, SQIVND (reference sequence). The CDR3 contains 14 residues. CDR3 loop: CASSRGRDTDTQYF. The CDR3 nucleotides read TGTGCCAGTAGTAGGGGGAGGGACACAGATACGCAGTATTTT. Drawing the rest from reference TRBV19 and TRBJ2-3, the complete variable domain is DGGITQSPKYLFRKEGQNVTLSCEQNLNHDAMYWYRQDPGQGLRLIYYSQIVNDFQKGDIAEGYSVSREKKESFPLTVTSAQKNPTAFYLCASSRGRDTDTQYFGPGTRLTVL.

The CDR3 loop is CASSLGTSEQETQYF. The DNA for the CDR3 is TGTGCCAGCAGCCTCGGGACTAGCGAACAAGAGACCCAGTACTTC. The rearrangement links TRBV7-7 to TRBJ2-5; 10 nucleotides align to TRBD2. Trimming cost V 5 bases and J 2 bases; bases outside gene matches: 5. This CDR3 region has 15 residues. Germline CDR1 is SSHAT and CDR2 is FNYEAQ (reference sequence).

As to this clone: Other nucleotide sequences from this sample produce the same CDR3. The J gene is TRBJ2-1, the V gene TRBV6-4, with 7 bases that match TRBD2. With V trimmed by 3 bases and J by 0 bases, 2 bases remained unmatched. Per the germline V gene, CDR1 is MRHNA and CDR2 is SNTAGT. The CDR3 has 15 amino acids. CDR3 in DNA: TGTGCCAGCAGTGAAGGCGGGAGCTCCTACAATGAGCAGTTCTTC. Translating it yields CASSEGGSSYNEQFF.

V is TRBV27 and J is TRBJ1-1; the D is unclear. Germline V gene sequence: CDR1 MNHEY, CDR2 SMNVEV (reference sequence). Trimming took 2 bases from V and 4 from J, leaving 11 bases between them. This CDR3 comprises 14 residues. The CDR3 is CASSLGVRVTEAFF. In DNA, the CDR3 is TGTGCCAGCAGTTTAGGGGTTCGGGTCACTGAAGCTTTCTTT.

This clone is a singleton in its sample. The rearrangement links TRBV5-1 to TRBJ1-4; no clear D gene. Trimming pared 3 bases from V and 6 bases from J, leaving 15 bases between. There are 15 residues in the CDR3. Germline CDR1 reads SGHRS; CDR2 reads YFSETQ. The CDR3 sequence is CASSSGSIVDEKLFF. In DNA, the CDR3 is TGCGCCAGCAGCTCTGGGAGTATCGTGGATGAAAAACTGTTTTTT.

The sample holds a few counts of this clone. J is TRBJ2-7 and V is TRBV5-5, with 9 bases matching TRBD1. This CDR3 is 16 amino acids long. V lost 4 bases to trimming and J lost 0 bases; unmatched junction nucleotides: 8. Germline CDR1 is SGHKS and CDR2 is YYEKEE (reference sequence). This CDR3 reads CASSPWTGERSYEQYF. CDR3 DNA: TGTGCCAGCAGCCCCTGGACAGGGGAGCGCTCCTACGAGCAGTACTTC.

The J gene is TRBJ2-7, the V gene TRBV7-6; D may match TRBD1 or TRBD2 (6 bases each). V was trimmed by 2 bases and J by 6 bases, leaving 14 bases between them. Per the germline V gene, CDR1 is SGHVS and CDR2 is FNYEAQ. The CDR3 length is 14 residues. The CDR3 protein is CASSLRAEGGEQYF. The CDR3 DNA follows: TGTGCCAGCAGCTTACGAGCCGAGGGGGGCGAGCAGTACTTC.

The chain recombines TRBV6-5 with TRBJ2-7, with 14 bases that match TRBD2. The CDR3 totals 15 residues. Germline CDR1 reads MNHEY; CDR2 reads SVGAGI. V was clipped by 8 bases and J by 7 bases; unmatched bases: 10. The DNA for the CDR3 is TGTGCCAGCGGCTCGGGACTAGCGGGAGCAGGTGAGCAGTACGTC. It is translated as CASGSGLAGAGEQYV.

CDR3 loop: CASRTGVSNQPQHF. CDR3 coding DNA: TGCGCCAGCAGGACAGGGGTGAGCAATCAGCCCCAGCATTTT. The gene calls are TRBV10-2 and TRBJ1-5, with TRBD1 matching over 8 bases. V shed 6 bases and J 1 base; nucleotides not matched to a gene: 2. The CDR3 covers 14 residues. Per germline, CDR1 WSHSY and CDR2 SAAADI.

This clone was picked up one time. The genes are TRBV10-2 and TRBJ2-7, with D perhaps matching TRBD2 (6 bases). Per the germline V gene, CDR1 is WSHSY and CDR2 is SAAADI. Trimming pared 0 bases from V and 2 bases from J, leaving 14 bases between. The length of the CDR3 is 16 residues. The CDR3 here is CASSESTPGLAYEQYF. The CDR3 nucleotides are TGCGCCAGCAGTGAGTCTACTCCGGGACTCGCCTACGAGCAGTACTTC.

This chain links TRBV13 with TRBJ1-3, with D hard to call. V was cut by 1 base and J by 4 bases, with 5 bases left in between. This CDR3 comprises 13 residues. Germline-derived CDR1 and CDR2 are PRHDT and FYEKMQ (reference sequence). The CDR3 loop is CASSLASGNTIYF. The DNA for the CDR3 is TGTGCCAGCAGCTTAGCGAGCGGAAACACCATATATTTT.

V gene TRBV2 combines with J gene TRBJ1-4, with 8 bases that match TRBD1. With V trimmed by 6 bases and J by 7 bases, 7 bases remained unmatched. The CDR3 is 14 residues long. Germline V gives CDR1 SNHLY, CDR2 FYNNEI. In DNA, the CDR3 is TGTGCCAGCAGCCCAGGGGGCGCTGGTGAAAAACTGTTTTTT. Translating it yields CASSPGGAGEKLFF. Supplemented by reference TRBV2 and TRBJ1-4, the full variable domain reads EPEVTQTPSHQVTQMGQEVILRCVPISNHLYFYWYRQILGQKVEFLVSFYNNEISEKSEIFDDQFSVERPDGSNFTLKIRSTKLEDSAMYFCASSPGGAGEKLFFGSGTQLSVL.

The genes are TRBV6-5 and TRBJ1-5; 7 nucleotides match TRBD1. Trimming at V came to 10 bases and at J to 5 bases, leaving 8 bases not matched to a gene. Germline lookup yields CDR1 MNHEY and CDR2 SVGAGI. The CDR3 totals 13 residues. The CDR3, as DNA: TGTGCCACTAGACAGGGCTCGGATCAGCCCCAGCATTTT. Translated: CATRQGSDQPQHF.

This chain uses TRBV5-1 with TRBJ1-2, with 7 bases fitting TRBD1. The trim removed 0 bases at V and 4 bases at J, leaving 0 bases unmatched. Germline V gene lookup returns CDR1 SGHRS and CDR2 YFSETQ. The CDR3 is made up of 13 amino acids. The CDR3 spells CASSLEGAYGYTF. The DNA for the CDR3 is TGCGCCAGCAGCTTGGAGGGGGCCTATGGCTACACCTTC.

J is TRBJ2-2 and V is TRBV5-1, with 9 positions matching TRBD2. Germline V gene sequence: CDR1 SGHRS, CDR2 YFSETQ. The CDR3 sequence is 16 residues long. J lost 0 bases, V lost 4 bases, and 4 bases had no gene match. CDR3 DNA sequence: TGCGCCAGCAGCCTCAGACTAGCGGCGAACACCGGGGAGCTGTTTTTT. Its translation: CASSLRLAANTGELFF.

The sample holds a few counts of this clone. The rearrangement joins TRBV27 to TRBJ1-5; D remains unclear. Germline values: CDR1 MNHEY, CDR2 SMNVEV (reference sequence). The CDR3 is 14 amino acids. The ends were cut back, 2 bases at V and 5 bases at J, with 10 bases in the middle. The CDR3 bases are TGTGCCAGCAGTTTACGCGCGGGCGATCAGCCCCAGCATTTT. It translates to CASSLRAGDQPQHF.

V and J are TRBV7-2 and TRBJ2-1; 13 positions match TRBD2. This CDR3 is 16 amino acids long. V lost 5 bases, J lost 11 bases, and 12 bases stayed unmatched. The germline gives CDR1 SGHTA, CDR2 FQGNSA. The CDR3 bases are TGTGCCAGCAGCCGTAAGGGGACTAGCGGGGAGGATCAGCAGTTCTTC. Protein product: CASSRKGTSGEDQQFF.

The chain is built from TRBV21-1 and TRBJ1-3. TRBV21-1 is labeled a pseudogene. CDR3 length equals 16 residues. The CDR3 DNA sequence: TGTGCCATATACCTCGACCTAAGAAACTGTGGAAACACCATATATTTT. Its translation: CAIYLDLRNCGNTIYF.

The chain is built from TRBV18 and TRBJ2-5; no firm D call. CDR3 size: 12 residues. V shed 0 bases and J shed 5 bases, with 4 bases lying between them. CDR1 is KGHSH, CDR2 LQKENI, per germline. The CDR3 bases are TGTGCCAGCTCACCACCCTGGGAGACCCAGTACTTC. As protein: CASSPPWETQYF.

The rearrangement joins TRBV18 to TRBJ2-1; D gene ambiguous. V gave up 2 bases and J gave up 0 bases, with 20 bases separating them. CDR3 size: 19 residues. Germline V lookup: CDR1 KGHSH, CDR2 LQKENI. The CDR3 DNA reads TGTGCCAGCTCACCAATTGGCCCCAGTTCCCTAAGCTCCTACAATGAGCAGTTCTTC. Translating it yields CASSPIGPSSLSSYNEQFF.

The chain is built from TRBV9 and TRBJ2-2; TRBD2 might be the D (6 bases). CDR3 length: 16 amino acids. Germline CDR1 SGDLS, CDR2 YYNGEE. The ends were cut back, 0 bases at V and 0 bases at J, with 9 bases in the middle. The CDR3 DNA sequence: TGTGCCAGCAGCGTAGGTTTAGCGGCGAACACCGGGGAGCTGTTTTTT. This gives the protein CASSVGLAANTGELFF.

The rearrangement joins TRBV11-3 to TRBJ2-5, with D perhaps matching TRBD2 (6 bases). The length of the CDR3 is 16 residues. The V gene lost 5 bases and the J gene lost 5 bases, with 21 bases spanning the gap. CDR1 is SGHNT, CDR2 YENEEA, per germline. CDR3 amino acids: CASSTGLGRFYETQYF. Written as DNA, the CDR3 is TGTGCCAGCAGCACCGGTCTGGGGAGGTTTTACGAGACCCAGTACTTC.

The chain couples TRBV7-9 to TRBJ1-1; D not resolved. The CDR3 has 16 amino acids. Germline CDR1 and CDR2: SEHNR and FQNEAQ (reference sequence). Trimming took 5 bases from V and 0 from J, leaving 16 bases between them. The CDR3 DNA reads as TGTGCCAGCAGCCCCACCGAGTATCCCATGAACACTGAAGCTTTCTTT. It encodes CASSPTEYPMNTEAFF. Full variable domain (outside the CDR3, taken from reference TRBV7-9 and TRBJ1-1): DTGVSQNPRHKITKRGQNVTFRCDPISEHNRLYWYRQTLGQGPEFLTYFQNEAQLEKSRLLSDRFSAERPKGSFSTLEIQRTEQGDSAMYLCASSPTEYPMNTEAFFGQGTRLTVV.

The chain carries TRBV19 and TRBJ1-1, with 7 bases lining up with TRBD1. Looked up from germline, CDR1 is LNHDA and CDR2 is SQIVND (reference sequence). The CDR3 is 14 amino acids. V dropped 5 bases and J dropped 9; count of bases not matched to a gene: 12. CDR3 DNA: TGTGCCAGTAGTCCCTTGGAGGGGGCGTATCAAGCTTTCTTT. Encoded protein: CASSPLEGAYQAFF.

The chain has TRBV18 and TRBJ2-1; a weak D match, TRBD2 (5 bases). The CDR3 length is 13 residues. Deletions cut 3 bases from V and 7 bases from J, with 10 bases between. Germline V gene data show CDR1 as KGHSH and CDR2 as LQKENI. The CDR3 DNA sequence: TGTGCCAGCTCACCCTCGGGGATGAATGAGCAGTTCTTC. Residues: CASSPSGMNEQFF.

This clone has only a few counts. The genes are TRBV15 and TRBJ2-3, with 7 bases that match TRBD1. V trimming: 0 bases; J trimming: 2 bases; junction bases outside the gene matches: 5. Germline V gene lookup returns CDR1 LNHNV and CDR2 YYDKDF (reference sequence). The CDR3 is made up of 16 amino acids. The CDR3 nucleotides read TGTGCCACCAGCAGAGATTCGGGACAGATCACAGATACGCAGTATTTT. Translation: CATSRDSGQITDTQYF.